This T cell receptor (beta chain) was captured by sequencing in a study of blood T cell repertoires in COVID-19. Original processing methods: How many nucleated cells were present was estimated from reference gene primer amplification. Measured with immunoSEQ multiplex PCR; TCRdb has only the in-frame clones, and not every one. Clone size and V and J calls were adopted from that table, with D and trimming inferred from the DNA. The sample has approximately 180,000 clones, around 76% seen once. Germline CDR1 and CDR2: SGHAT and FQNNGV. CDR3 length: 15 residues. The V end was cut by 5 bases, the J end by 1 base, with 14 bases between.

The sequence came from a woman between 65 and 79 years old with acute or convalescent COVID-19. J is TRBJ1-1 and V is TRBV11-2; no reliable D call. The sequencing sample was made of peripheral blood. The CDR3 nucleotides are TGTGCCAGCAGCCCCCAAGGCGGCACGAACACTGAAGCTTTCTTT. Translated, it gives CASSPQGGTNTEAFF.